In this sample, the clone carrying this T cell receptor (beta chain) turned up a few times. Its antigen is unidentified. Prepared TCR beta cDNA libraries contained unique molecular identifiers. Yield was 500,000 to 600,000 cDNA molecules from approximately 0.91 to 9.4 million T cells. TCRdb itself ran the PCR reads through MiXCR, one entry per CDR3 protein. The data hold roughly 870,000 distinct CDR3 sequences, with 53% observed a single time. Between the trimmed V and J ends, which lost 0 bases and 3 bases, there was a span of 5 bases. CDR1 and CDR2 from the germline V gene are MNHEY and SVGAGI. This CDR3 has 14 amino acids. This sample stems from a study of post-analysis software for immune sequencing data. Study-level background: The study covered relapsing-remitting, secondary progressive and progressive-relapsing courses of multiple sclerosis.

General study results and limits: Patients carried 4 or 5 TRBV segments more frequently than controls did, and TRBV5-6, TRBV5-1 and TRBV20-1 were among them. Pronounced co-clustering by F measure was evident among identically batched samples. For normalized Chao1 diversity, multiple sclerosis patients scored significantly lower than controls did.

The chain uses TRBV6-5 and TRBJ2-2; tentative D call: TRBD2 (5 bases). The TCR was taken from a girl between 10 and 17 years old with multiple sclerosis. Input material: blood. CDR3 sequence (DNA): TGTGCCAGCAGTTACTCGAGGGACACCGGGGAGCTGTTTTTT. Its translation is CASSYSRDTGELFF.